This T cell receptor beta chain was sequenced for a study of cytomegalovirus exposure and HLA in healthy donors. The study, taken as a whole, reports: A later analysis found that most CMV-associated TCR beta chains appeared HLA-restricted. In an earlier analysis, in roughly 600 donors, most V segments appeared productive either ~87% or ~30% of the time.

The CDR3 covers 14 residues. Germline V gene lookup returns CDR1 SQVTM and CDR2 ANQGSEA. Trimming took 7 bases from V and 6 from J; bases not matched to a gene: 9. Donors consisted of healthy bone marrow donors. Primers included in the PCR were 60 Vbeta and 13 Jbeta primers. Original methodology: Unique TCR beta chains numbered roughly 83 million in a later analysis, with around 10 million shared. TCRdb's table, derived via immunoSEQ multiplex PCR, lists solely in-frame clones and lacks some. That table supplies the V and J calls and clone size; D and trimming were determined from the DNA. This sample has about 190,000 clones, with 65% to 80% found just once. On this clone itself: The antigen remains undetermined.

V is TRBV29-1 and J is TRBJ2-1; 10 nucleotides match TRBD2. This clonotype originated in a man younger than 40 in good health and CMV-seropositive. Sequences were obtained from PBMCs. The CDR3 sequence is CSAHLAGVGNEQFF. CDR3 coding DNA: TGCAGCGCCCATCTAGCGGGAGTGGGCAATGAGCAGTTCTTC.